This T cell receptor beta chain was sequenced during a study of blood T cells in healthy people across ages. CDR1 is SGHTA, CDR2 FQGNSA, per germline. Trimming removed 5 bases from V and 7 bases from J; junction bases left unmatched: 6. This CDR3 spans 14 amino acids. The authors ran a second PCR of about 6 to 11 cycles using a sample-barcoded 5' primer and a J-beta primer mix. TCRdb re-analysed the 5' RACE reads in MiXCR, keeping a single row per CDR3 protein. The sample includes 1.5 million to 1.8 million distinct CDR3 sequences, roughly two fifths seen only once; the top ten take around 4%. Sequencing was performed on blood. The clonotype comes from a woman aged 18-29 years in good health. This chain links TRBV7-2 with TRBJ2-7; 12 bases fit TRBD1. This CDR3 is CASSRGTGGREQYF. In DNA, the CDR3 is TGTGCCAGCAGCCGCGGGACAGGGGGCCGGGAGCAGTACTTC.